Presented here are 7 T cell receptor beta chains from one specimen sequenced in a study of identical twins (dated by TCRdb to 2015 to 2016). The receptor library was made with 5' RACE. Instrument used: Illumina HiSeq 2000. In TCRdb, the public reads were trimmed at Q25 with fastp and aligned with MiXCR, with productive beta chains retained. Rows matching on CDR3 protein sequence are summarized as one entry with the most common DNA and genes. The sample table lists roughly 500,000 distinct CDR3 sequences, around 20% of them with a count of one. 0.75% to 0.95% of the sample is in the top ten clones. The same sample was also studied in work on T cells expressing NK-cell markers.

The sequencing input was CD4+ T cells sorted from blood. The receptors shown here come from a woman younger than 35 in good health.

The rearrangement links TRBV7-6 to TRBJ2-1; 7 bases are a match to TRBD1. Germline CDR1 reads SGHVS; CDR2 reads FNYEAQ. The CDR3 is made up of 16 amino acids. With 5 bases clipped from V and 2 bases from J, the junction kept 9 bases outside the gene matches. CDR3 coding DNA: TGTGCCAGCAGCCTCCATTATGACAGGGCCTACAATGAGCAGTTCTTC. This gives the protein CASSLHYDRAYNEQFF.

This clonotype was seen only a few times. This rearrangement joins TRBV7-9 to TRBJ1-1, with D uncertain. V dropped 0 bases and J dropped 4 bases, with 9 bases sitting between them. Germline CDR1 and CDR2: SEHNR and FQNEAQ (reference sequence). CDR3 size: 14 residues. DNA of the CDR3: TGTGCCAGCAGCTTAGCAGGGCTGGGCACTGAAGCTTTCTTT. Its translation is CASSLAGLGTEAFF.

This chain uses TRBV20-1 with TRBJ2-1; the D gene is possibly TRBD2 (6 bases). Germline CDR1 reads DFQATT; CDR2 reads SNEGSKA (reference sequence). V was cut by 5 bases and J by 1 base, with 9 bases left in between. The CDR3 spans 13 residues. The CDR3 nucleotides are TGCAGTGCTGAGGGGAGGTCCTACAATGAGCAGTTCTTC. This translates into CSAEGRSYNEQFF.

This clonotype was seen a few times. The chain joins TRBV6-1 to TRBJ1-2; 7 nucleotides match TRBD1. This CDR3 is 13 amino acids long. V shed 6 bases, J shed 6 bases, and the junction held 7 bases outside the gene matches. CDR1 is MNHNS and CDR2 is SASEGT in the germline V gene. CDR3 protein: CASSFIDRDGYTF. CDR3 coding DNA: TGTGCCAGCAGCTTCATCGACAGGGATGGCTACACCTTC.

This chain joins TRBV4-3 and TRBJ1-3; D not certain. V lost 2 bases and J 4 bases, leaving 12 bases between the germline ends. CDR3 length: 15 residues. Germline V gives CDR1 LGHNA, CDR2 YSLEER. CDR3 nucleotide sequence: TGCGCCAGCAGCCAAACAGCGGCTCCCGGAAACACCATATATTTT. The encoded protein is CASSQTAAPGNTIYF.

V is TRBV7-2 and J is TRBJ2-2; D is possibly TRBD1 (6 bases). V was clipped by 5 bases and J by 6 bases, with 13 bases between them. The CDR3 has 14 amino acids. CDR1 and CDR2 (germline): SGHTA, FQGNSA. For the CDR3, the DNA is TGTGCCAGCAGCGTTGACAGGACCCCCGGGGAGCTGTTTTTT. It is translated as CASSVDRTPGELFF.

The rearrangement uses TRBV5-5 and TRBJ2-2, with TRBD2 as a possible D gene (5 bases). There are 14 residues in the CDR3. V was cut by 7 bases and J by 1 base, with 11 bases left in between. The V gene's germline CDR1 is SGHKS and CDR2 YYEKEE (reference sequence). In DNA, the CDR3 is TGTGCCAGCCGGGGAGCCGTGAACACCGGGGAGCTGTTTTTT. Its protein product is CASRGAVNTGELFF.